This record covers a single T cell receptor (beta chain). This sample was included in a study of blood T cell repertoires in COVID-19. Under the authors' procedure: Amplification from reference gene primers served as the basis for estimated nucleated cell counts. Generated by immunoSEQ multiplex PCR, the TCRdb table keeps only in-frame clones and is missing some. V, J and clone size are taken as reported in that table, and D and trimming were inferred from the DNA itself. The table lists 250,000 or so clones, around 80% of them singletons. The CDR3 length is 13 residues. Trimming left V 2 bases short and J 4 bases short, with 9 bases between. Looked up from germline, CDR1 is GTSNPN and CDR2 is SVGIG (reference sequence).

This sequence originates from a man between 60 and 70 years old with acute or convalescent COVID-19. Sequencing was carried out using peripheral blood. This chain links TRBV30 with TRBJ2-1; possibly TRBD1 for D (7 bases). CDR3 coding DNA: TGTGCCTGGAGTTCAGGGGGGTACAATGAGCAGTTCTTC. Its translation: CAWSSGGYNEQFF.